Here is one T cell receptor (beta chain) with its context. The antigen remains unidentified. Germline CDR1 and CDR2: SGHAT and FQNNGV. The V and J ends lost 5 bases and 5 bases, in that order; junction bases with no gene match: 17. The CDR3 sequence is 17 residues long. As TCR cDNA was made by 5'RACE template switching, a universal primer site and UMIs were added. TCRdb re-called the 5' RACE reads through MiXCR, storing one row per CDR3 protein. The data show some 600,000 distinct CDR3 sequences, around an eighth seen once. This entry comes from a study of T cells after yellow fever vaccination. Study-level results: Although the secondary response was weaker, it peaked faster, at day 5 versus 15.

The clonotype comes from a man aged 30 to 45 who received the YFV17D yellow fever vaccine. The source material was PBMCs, sampled on the day of the yellow fever booster vaccination. This chain connects TRBV11-2 to TRBJ2-7; TRBD2 matches at 8 bases. The CDR3: CASSPAVRASGLDEQYF. CDR3 DNA: TGTGCCAGCAGCCCCGCGGTTAGGGCTAGCGGGTTGGACGAGCAGTACTTC.